Listed here are 27 T cell receptor beta chains from one sample, sequenced in a study of early T cells in non-severe SARS-CoV-2 infection. TCRdb redid the calling of the 5' RACE reads with MiXCR, one entry per CDR3 protein. The table has about 23,000 distinct CDR3 sequences, under 6% seen once; the top ten hold about 8%. The sample taken for sequencing was whole blood. Source of these receptors: an adult who was a healthcare worker with PCR-confirmed SARS-CoV-2 infection or an uninfected control (not recorded which).

The V and J genes are TRBV18 and TRBJ1-1; D gene ambiguous. The V end lost 3 bases, the J end lost 1 base, and 9 bases lay between the germline ends. Germline assignment: CDR1 KGHSH and CDR2 LQKENI. There are 14 residues in the CDR3. The DNA of the CDR3 is TGTGCCAGCTCACCGAGATCAGGGAACACTGAAGCTTTCTTT. Protein: CASSPRSGNTEAFF.

V is TRBV2 and J is TRBJ2-7; no clear D. CDR3 length equals 13 residues. V was pared by 7 bases and J by 1 base, with 11 bases between. CDR1 is SNHLY and CDR2 is FYNNEI in the germline V gene. As DNA, the CDR3 is TGTGCCAGCATCAGACCTCCGTCCTACGAGCAGTACTTC. Translating gives CASIRPPSYEQYF.

In this sample, this clonotype turned up many times. This sequence joins TRBV2 and TRBJ1-5; D unresolved. CDR3 length: 14 residues. CDR1 is SNHLY, CDR2 FYNNEI, per germline. Trimming took 3 bases from V and 0 from J, leaving 6 bases between them. The CDR3 reads CASSEGYSNQPQHF. CDR3 bases: TGTGCCAGCAGTGAGGGTTATAGCAATCAGCCCCAGCATTTT.

The sample holds many counts of this clonotype. V is TRBV6-6 and J is TRBJ2-3; no clear D. Germline loops: CDR1 MNHNY, CDR2 SVGAGI (reference sequence). CDR3 length equals 14 residues. V was clipped by 0 bases and J by 5 bases, with 9 bases between them. CDR3 in amino acids: CASSYSHPEDTQYF. CDR3 bases: TGTGCCAGCAGTTACTCACACCCCGAAGATACGCAGTATTTT.

There are many counts of this clonotype. V is TRBV18 and J is TRBJ1-5, with a weak D call TRBD1 (5 bases). CDR3 length: 14 residues. From germline, CDR1 is KGHSH and CDR2 LQKENI. The ends were cut back, 1 base at V and 7 bases at J, with 11 bases in the middle. The CDR3 spells CASSPQGEGQPQHF. CDR3 DNA sequence: TGTGCCAGCTCACCACAGGGAGAGGGGCAGCCCCAGCATTTT.

This clonotype appeared many times. V and J are TRBV3-1 and TRBJ2-7; 7 nucleotides agree with TRBD1. V lost 0 bases to trimming and J lost 1 base; unmatched junction nucleotides: 12. Germline values: CDR1 LGHDT, CDR2 YNNKEL (reference sequence). The CDR3 has 18 residues. In nucleotides, the CDR3 is TGTGCCAGCAGCCAAGATCGATTTGAGGGGGCAGAATCCTACGAGCAGTACTTC. Protein sequence: CASSQDRFEGAESYEQYF.

In its sample, this clonotype was seen many times. The rearrangement links TRBV11-2 to TRBJ2-7; 9 positions agree with TRBD1. The CDR3 has 15 amino acids. Looked up from germline, CDR1 is SGHAT and CDR2 is FQNNGV. The V segment lost 4 bases and the J segment 2 bases; nucleotides outside the gene matches: 6. The CDR3 sequence is CASSWPGQGPYEQYF. The CDR3 coding sequence is TGTGCCAGCAGCTGGCCGGGACAGGGCCCCTACGAGCAGTACTTC.

This clonotype was recorded many times. This rearrangement joins TRBV10-1 to TRBJ2-7; the D gene could be TRBD1 or TRBD2 (5 bases each). This CDR3 has 14 residues. Per the germline V gene, CDR1 is WNHNN and CDR2 is SYGVQD (reference sequence). Deletions cut 9 bases from V and 5 bases from J, with 20 bases between. CDR3 in DNA: TGCGCCAGTCGACACCCGGGGCACCTCCACGAGCAGTACTTC. The encoded protein is CASRHPGHLHEQYF.

Ten or more counts support this clonotype. This chain joins TRBV18 and TRBJ2-7; TRBD1 matches at 8 bases. With 6 bases clipped from V and 2 bases from J, the junction kept 12 bases outside the gene matches. This CDR3 region has 16 residues. The germline CDR1 and CDR2 sequences are KGHSH and LQKENI. CDR3 loop: CASSPTGGPLTYEQYF. The CDR3 nucleotides are TGTGCCAGCTCTCCCACAGGGGGTCCCTTGACCTACGAGCAGTACTTC.

This clonotype is termed medium-sized. The chain employs TRBV2 and TRBJ1-1, with D possibly being TRBD1 (5 bases). The CDR3 is 14 amino acids. From germline, CDR1 is SNHLY and CDR2 FYNNEI. With 2 bases removed from V and 0 bases from J, the gap between germline ends came to 7 bases. This chain's CDR3 is CASSEQGLNTEAFF. The CDR3 DNA sequence: TGTGCCAGCAGTGAACAGGGTCTGAACACTGAAGCTTTCTTT.

This clonotype was observed a few times. The chain combines TRBV29-1 with TRBJ2-1; D possibly corresponds to TRBD1 (6 bases). This CDR3 has 14 amino acids. Germline CDR1 and CDR2: SQVTM and ANQGSEA. The V gene lost 6 bases and the J gene lost 3 bases, with 15 bases spanning the gap. The CDR3 DNA reads TGCAGCGTGTCCCAGGGGTCGTTCTACAATGAGCAGTTCTTC. Translating it yields CSVSQGSFYNEQFF.

This clonotype was observed at least ten times. The V gene is TRBV6-2 or TRBV6-3, the J gene TRBJ2-1, with 8 bases identical to TRBD1. V lost 6 bases to trimming and J lost 9 bases; unmatched junction nucleotides: 4. The CDR3 has 12 amino acids. Germline V gene data show CDR1 as MNHEY and CDR2 as SVGEGT. CDR3 sequence (DNA): TGTGCCAGCAGGAGACAGGGGAGTGAGCAGTTCTTC. Translating gives CASRRQGSEQFF.

This clonotype was counted between two and nine times. The CDR3 spells CASSLPAKVTSGQETQYF. CDR3 nucleotide sequence: TGTGCCAGCAGCTTGCCCGCCAAGGTCACTAGCGGGCAAGAGACCCAGTACTTC. This chain joins TRBV7-9 and TRBJ2-5; 9 bases line up with TRBD2. V gave up 3 bases and J gave up 2 bases; unmatched junction bases: 13. Germline loops: CDR1 SEHNR, CDR2 FQNEAQ (reference sequence). The length of the CDR3 is 18 residues. The variable domain in full, with the rest retrieved from reference TRBV7-9 and TRBJ2-5, is DTGVSQNPRHKITKRGQNVTFRCDPISEHNRLYWYRQTLGQGPEFLTYFQNEAQLEKSRLLSDRFSAERPKGSFSTLEIQRTEQGDSAMYLCASSLPAKVTSGQETQYFGPGTRLLVL.

This clonotype was counted many times. This rearrangement joins TRBV7-9 to TRBJ2-7, with 7 bases identical to TRBD1. Trimming removed 6 bases from V and 1 base from J; junction bases left unmatched: 9. CDR3 size: 15 residues. The germline CDR1 and CDR2 sequences are SEHNR and FQNEAQ (reference sequence). In DNA form, the CDR3 reads TGTGCCAGCAGGCCGACAGGGTGGATTTCCTACGAGCAGTACTTC. Encoded protein: CASRPTGWISYEQYF.

At least ten counts were recorded for this clonotype. The chain is built from TRBV6-6 and TRBJ1-1; 7 nucleotides agree with TRBD1. This CDR3 spans 13 amino acids. Germline-derived CDR1 and CDR2 are MNHNY and SVGAGI (reference sequence). The ends lost 8 bases at V and 5 bases at J; junction bases unmatched: 8. In DNA form, the CDR3 reads TGTGCCAGCGAGTGGGCAGGGGGGACTGAAGCTTTCTTT. Protein sequence: CASEWAGGTEAFF.

The J gene is TRBJ2-3, the V gene TRBV6-2 or TRBV6-3, with unresolved D. The V end was cut by 4 bases, the J end by 0 bases, with 5 bases between. This CDR3 spans 13 amino acids. Germline V gene sequence: CDR1 MNHEY, CDR2 SVGEGT. The CDR3 loop reads CASSFISTDTQYF. CDR3 DNA sequence: TGTGCCAGCAGTTTTATTAGCACAGATACGCAGTATTTT.

V gene TRBV9 combines with J gene TRBJ2-7, with D unclear. This CDR3 region has 14 residues. Trimming took 2 bases from V and 2 from J, leaving 11 bases between them. Germline V CDR1 and CDR2: SGDLS, YYNGEE. In nucleotides, the CDR3 is TGTGCCAGCAGCGTGTCGACTCTCGCCTACGAGCAGTACTTC. As protein: CASSVSTLAYEQYF.

This clonotype has a count of ten or more. This rearrangement joins TRBV20-1 to TRBJ2-7, with D possibly being TRBD1 or TRBD2 (5 bases each). The CDR3 has 14 amino acids. V dropped 2 bases and J dropped 3 bases, with 14 bases sitting between them. The V gene's germline CDR1 is DFQATT and CDR2 SNEGSKA (reference sequence). For the CDR3, the DNA is TGCAGTGCTAGATACCGGGACGGGTTCTACGAGCAGTACTTC. It specifies CSARYRDGFYEQYF.

Relative to its sample, this clonotype is medium-sized. This chain joins TRBV5-1 and TRBJ2-1; 9 bases are shared with TRBD2. The CDR3 contains 15 residues. Germline loops: CDR1 SGHRS, CDR2 YFSETQ. With 4 bases clipped from V and 7 bases from J, the junction kept 9 bases outside the gene matches. The CDR3 spells CASSVLAGVRNEQFF. As DNA, the CDR3 is TGCGCCAGCAGCGTCTTAGCGGGGGTTAGGAATGAGCAGTTCTTC.

This clonotype was recorded many times. V and J are TRBV10-3 and TRBJ2-3, with D perhaps given as TRBD1 or TRBD2 (5 bases each). This CDR3 has 15 amino acids. Trimming removed 2 bases from V and 2 bases from J, with 11 bases in between. CDR1 is ENHRY, CDR2 SYGVKD, per germline. The CDR3 sequence: CAISERGRNTDTQYF. CDR3 DNA sequence: TGTGCCATCAGTGAGCGGGGCAGGAACACAGATACGCAGTATTTT.

This clonotype was counted only a few times. This sequence joins TRBV5-1 and TRBJ2-3; D not resolved. The CDR3 runs 14 residues. CDR1 and CDR2 from the germline V gene are SGHRS and YFSETQ. Trimming removed 0 bases at V and 5 bases at J, with 10 bases between. In DNA, the CDR3 is TGCGCCAGCAGCTTGGCAAGTGTCGGAGATACGCAGTATTTT. Translating gives CASSLASVGDTQYF.

The chain recombines TRBV5-1 with TRBJ2-3; TRBD1 agrees at 8 bases. Germline V gene data show CDR1 as SGHRS and CDR2 as YFSETQ. V dropped 3 bases and J dropped 2; count of bases not matched to a gene: 5. CDR3 length: 15 amino acids. The CDR3 region has the DNA TGCGCCAGCAGCTATGGACAGGGTGTCACAGATACGCAGTATTTT. This codes for CASSYGQGVTDTQYF.

This clonotype appeared many times. The chain employs TRBV6-2 or TRBV6-3 and TRBJ1-5; the D is unclear. Trimming took 2 bases from V and 0 from J, leaving 2 bases between them. Germline V gene lookup returns CDR1 MNHEY and CDR2 SVGEGT. The CDR3 totals 13 residues. DNA of the CDR3: TGTGCCAGCAGTTACGGTAGCAATCAGCCCCAGCATTTT. Protein: CASSYGSNQPQHF.

This clonotype was seen at least ten times. The CDR3 coding sequence is TGTGCCAGTAGCAACCCCGGGGGTAGCGGGGTCCTTAGCACAGATACGCAGTATTTT. Translating it yields CASSNPGGSGVLSTDTQYF. J is TRBJ2-3 and V is TRBV19; 8 bases map to TRBD2. Trimming took 6 bases from V and 0 from J; bases not matched to a gene: 17. The CDR3 runs to 19 residues. Germline loops: CDR1 LNHDA, CDR2 SQIVND (reference sequence).

Many counts were recorded for this clonotype. CDR3 bases: TGCGCCAGCAGCCAAGATGGGGCGGGCTACGGCGCAGATACGCAGTATTTT. Translation: CASSQDGAGYGADTQYF. The V and J genes are TRBV4-3 and TRBJ2-3, with D perhaps given as TRBD1 or TRBD2 (5 bases each). The germline V gene encodes CDR1 LGHNA and CDR2 YSLEER. The CDR3 runs 17 residues. Trimming stripped 0 bases from V and 4 bases from J, with 17 bases between.

This clonotype was seen at least ten times. This chain uses TRBV7-2 with TRBJ2-5; D unclear. CDR3 length: 16 amino acids. The V and J ends lost 1 base and 1 base respectively, with 13 bases between them. Germline V gives CDR1 SGHTA, CDR2 FQGNSA. CDR3 in amino acids: CASSLVGPGRQETQYF. The CDR3 nucleotides read TGTGCCAGCAGCTTAGTAGGACCGGGTCGCCAAGAGACCCAGTACTTC. Drawing the rest from reference TRBV7-2 and TRBJ2-5, the complete variable domain is GAGVSQSPSNKVTEKGKDVELRCDPISGHTALYWYRQSLGQGLEFLIYFQGNSAPDKSGLPSDRFSAERTGGSVSTLTIQRTQQEDSAVYLCASSLVGPGRQETQYFGPGTRLLVL.

In this sample, this clonotype turned up many times. The chain uses TRBV6-2 or TRBV6-3 and TRBJ1-1; D uncertain. The V and J ends lost 0 bases and 6 bases respectively, with 5 bases between them. The CDR3 has 12 amino acids. CDR1 and CDR2 from the germline V gene are MNHEY and SVGEGT. The CDR3 sequence is CASSYSFPEAFF. CDR3 nucleotide sequence: TGTGCCAGCAGTTACTCGTTCCCTGAAGCTTTCTTT.